The 23 T cell receptor beta chains presented below share a single source sample, sequenced in a study of blood T cell repertoires in COVID-19. Sequencing was performed with immunoSEQ multiplex PCR; in TCRdb, only in-frame clones are kept and a portion is missing. The sample gives around 63,000 clones, about 89% of which show up once; around 6.1% is in the top ten. Material: peripheral blood. The receptors stem from a man aged 55 to 70 with acute or convalescent COVID-19.

This clone was recorded once. The CDR3 bases are TGTGCCATCCTACTTCGGGACAGTCTCTACGAGCAGTACTTC. Residues: CAILLRDSLYEQYF. V is TRBV6-5 and J is TRBJ2-7; 7 bases match TRBD1. CDR3 length equals 14 residues. Trimming took 10 bases from V and 3 from J; bases not matched to a gene: 12. The germline V gene has CDR1 MNHEY and CDR2 SVGAGI.

The genes are TRBV23-1 and TRBJ2-7; 9 positions agree with TRBD1. TRBV23-1 is known as an ORF, though its function is uncertain. The junction had 22 bases not matched to a gene; V was cut back by 6 bases and J by 7 bases. CDR3 length: 18 residues. The CDR3 sequence is CASSTWRKPGQGPGEQYF. As DNA, the CDR3 is TGCGCCAGCAGCACATGGAGAAAACCGGGACAGGGCCCGGGAGAGCAGTACTTC.

The rearrangement links TRBV4-3 to TRBJ1-6; tentatively, D is TRBD1 (5 bases). CDR1 and CDR2 from the germline V gene are LGHNA and YSLEER. Trimming shortened V by 1 base and J by 6 bases, and 10 bases separated the two germline ends. The CDR3 has 15 amino acids. DNA for the CDR3: TGCGCCAGCAGCCAAGGTTCGACAGTTAATTCACCCCTCCACTTT. Translating gives CASSQGSTVNSPLHF.

V is TRBV6-5 and J is TRBJ1-1; D is possibly TRBD1 (5 bases). The germline gives CDR1 MNHEY, CDR2 SVGAGI. The CDR3 loop spans 11 amino acids. The V end was cut by 7 bases, the J end by 7 bases, with 10 bases between. In DNA, the CDR3 is TGTGCCAGCACTTCGGGGGGTGAAGCTTTCTTT. Protein: CASTSGGEAFF.

The V gene is TRBV2, the J gene TRBJ2-3, with a possible D match to TRBD2 (5 bases). Germline V gives CDR1 SNHLY, CDR2 FYNNEI. Trimming pared 4 bases from V and 5 bases from J, leaving 7 bases between. This CDR3 has 12 amino acids. The CDR3 DNA follows: TGTGCCAGCAGTGGTCGGGAAGATACGCAGTATTTT. Its protein product is CASSGREDTQYF.

The rearrangement uses TRBV4-3 and TRBJ1-2; TRBD1 might be the D (5 bases). The CDR3 loop spans 14 amino acids. Between the trimmed V and J ends, which lost 6 bases and 11 bases, there was a span of 22 bases. Germline V gene sequence: CDR1 LGHNA, CDR2 YSLEER. As DNA, the CDR3 is TGCGCCAGCAGTCCAAGTCCTGGGGCAGTACCGTACACCTTC. Its translation is CASSPSPGAVPYTF.

The chain recombines TRBV4-3 with TRBJ1-3; 7 positions match TRBD1. V was clipped by 2 bases and J by 7 bases; unmatched bases: 14. This CDR3 is 17 amino acids long. Per germline, CDR1 LGHNA and CDR2 YSLEER. This chain's CDR3 is CASSQTRQDRVGNTIYF. As DNA, the CDR3 is TGCGCCAGCAGCCAAACCCGACAAGACAGGGTAGGGAACACCATATATTTT.

The V gene is TRBV7-2, the J gene TRBJ1-2; weak D call: TRBD1 (6 bases). V was pared by 5 bases and J by 4 bases, with 11 bases between. CDR1 is SGHTA and CDR2 is FQGNSA in the germline V gene. The length of the CDR3 is 13 residues. This chain's CDR3 is CASSEDSSYGYTF. The CDR3 DNA follows: TGTGCCAGCAGCGAGGACAGTTCCTATGGCTACACCTTC.

The chain recombines TRBV5-6 with TRBJ1-3; D unclear. Germline V lookup: CDR1 SGHDT, CDR2 YYEEEE. CDR3 size: 15 residues. V was shortened by 6 bases and J by 0 bases, with 13 bases between the two germline ends. The CDR3 spells CASTKELSSGNTIYF. The CDR3 coding sequence is TGTGCCAGCACCAAGGAGTTGAGCTCTGGAAACACCATATATTTT.

CDR3 bases: TGTGCCAGTAGTCCAGGGGCGGCCAAAAACATTCAGTACTTC. It codes for CASSPGAAKNIQYF. The chain recombines TRBV19 with TRBJ2-4; D is possibly TRBD1 (6 bases). V lost 5 bases and J 1 base, leaving 9 bases between the germline ends. In germline, CDR1 is LNHDA, CDR2 SQIVND (reference sequence). The CDR3 totals 14 residues.

This chain uses TRBV5-4 with TRBJ2-7, with a possible D match to TRBD1 (6 bases). Germline loops: CDR1 SGHNT, CDR2 YYREEE (reference sequence). Trimming pared 3 bases from V and 3 bases from J, leaving 16 bases between. The CDR3 consists of 15 residues. In DNA form, the CDR3 reads TGTGCCAGCAGCTCGTATGAACAGGGAGTCTACGAGCAGTACTTC. This gives the protein CASSSYEQGVYEQYF.

J is TRBJ1-3 and V is TRBV19; D unresolved. The germline V gene encodes CDR1 LNHDA and CDR2 SQIVND (reference sequence). The CDR3 totals 15 residues. V gave up 6 bases and J gave up 0 bases, with 12 bases separating them. The DNA of the CDR3 is TGTGCCAGTAGCCGACTCGGAGCCTCTGGAAACACCATATATTTT. Amino acids: CASSRLGASGNTIYF.

This sequence joins TRBV29-1 and TRBJ2-1; D may be TRBD1 (6 bases). V dropped 6 bases and J dropped 2 bases, with 11 bases sitting between them. Germline CDR1 and CDR2: SQVTM and ANQGSEA. The CDR3 has 13 amino acids. CDR3 amino acids: CSVGTSAYNEQFF. The CDR3 DNA reads as TGCAGCGTAGGGACAAGTGCCTACAATGAGCAGTTCTTC.

This chain uses TRBV19 with TRBJ1-6, with a weak D call TRBD1 (6 bases). Trimming took 4 bases from V and 9 from J, leaving 13 bases between them. The CDR3 length is 14 residues. The germline V gene has CDR1 LNHDA and CDR2 SQIVND (reference sequence). The CDR3 region has the DNA TGTGCCAGTAGTACGACAGGTGTGGGTTCACCCCTCCACTTT. This gives the protein CASSTTGVGSPLHF.

The chain couples TRBV6-5 to TRBJ1-2, with TRBD1 as a possible D gene (6 bases). The germline CDR1 and CDR2 sequences are MNHEY and SVGAGI. The V and J ends lost 7 bases and 1 base respectively, with 10 bases between them. The CDR3 length is 13 residues. For the CDR3, the DNA is TGTGCCAGCAAGCAGGGGCATAACTATGGCTACACCTTC. Its protein is CASKQGHNYGYTF.

This clone was seen more than once but under ten times. The V call is TRBV12-5, the J call TRBJ1-1, with D perhaps matching TRBD1 (5 bases). CDR1 and CDR2 from the germline V gene are LGHNT and FRNRAP. The CDR3 loop spans 14 amino acids. Trimming removed 5 bases from V and 0 bases from J, with 10 bases in between. Here the CDR3 DNA reads TGTGCTAGTGGTGTCGGCAGGGTGAACACTGAAGCTTTCTTT. Translated, it gives CASGVGRVNTEAFF.

The gene calls are TRBV6-5 and TRBJ1-3; D gene uncertain. Germline V CDR1 and CDR2: MNHEY, SVGAGI. V lost 6 bases and J 2 bases, leaving 11 bases between the germline ends. The length of the CDR3 is 14 residues. The CDR3 loop reads CASSPFGTGNTIYF. Written as DNA, the CDR3 is TGTGCCAGCAGCCCCTTCGGGACTGGAAACACCATATATTTT.

V and J are TRBV5-6 and TRBJ1-4; D is possibly TRBD1 (5 bases). Germline assignment: CDR1 SGHDT and CDR2 YYEEEE. This CDR3 region has 16 residues. V lost 4 bases and J 5 bases, leaving 18 bases between the germline ends. CDR3 in amino acids: CASSPWDGAGNEKLFF. For the CDR3, the DNA is TGTGCCAGCAGCCCCTGGGATGGGGCAGGGAATGAAAAACTGTTTTTT.

The V and J genes are TRBV6-1 and TRBJ2-7; 7 bases fit TRBD1. The CDR3 has 14 residues. Germline-derived CDR1 and CDR2 are MNHNS and SASEGT. V dropped 3 bases and J dropped 2; count of bases not matched to a gene: 4. The CDR3 coding sequence is TGTGCCAGCAGTGAGAACCAGGGGGCCTACGAGCAGTACTTC. This sequence encodes CASSENQGAYEQYF.

The V call is TRBV10-1, the J call TRBJ2-7; D perhaps matches TRBD1 (5 bases). Germline CDR1 is WNHNN and CDR2 is SYGVQD (reference sequence). The CDR3 loop spans 15 amino acids. The V and J ends lost 4 bases and 8 bases respectively, with 21 bases between them. For the CDR3, the DNA is TGCGCCAGCAGTGCCGCGGCAGGGCGTTTATACAAGCAGTACTTC. Amino acid sequence: CASSAAAGRLYKQYF.

This clone came up once. The rearrangement links TRBV11-2 to TRBJ2-1, with 10 bases that match TRBD1. Trimming removed 4 bases from V and 8 bases from J; junction bases left unmatched: 11. Germline CDR1 and CDR2: SGHAT and FQNNGV. There are 16 residues in the CDR3. The CDR3 DNA reads as TGTGCCAGCAGCTACAACTCCGGGACAGGGGCCTATGAGCAGTTCTTC. It yields the protein CASSYNSGTGAYEQFF.

The V gene is TRBV14, the J gene TRBJ1-6, with D unresolved. Trimming stripped 5 bases from V and 9 bases from J, with 11 bases between. Germline CDR1 reads SGHDN; CDR2 reads FVKESK. This CDR3 comprises 13 residues. DNA for the CDR3: TGTGCCAGCAGCAAAGGCGGATTTTCACCCCTCCACTTT. It yields the protein CASSKGGFSPLHF.

This clone has more than one count but fewer than ten. The J gene is TRBJ2-1, the V gene TRBV14; maybe TRBD2 (7 bases). Germline V gene lookup returns CDR1 SGHDN and CDR2 FVKESK. Trimming removed 4 bases from V and 0 bases from J, with 13 bases in between. The CDR3 length is 16 residues. The CDR3 loop is CASSPIGGGSYNEQFF. The DNA for the CDR3 is TGTGCCAGCAGCCCCATAGGGGGGGGCTCCTACAATGAGCAGTTCTTC.